The rows below give T cell receptor beta chains drawn from one sample of a study of blood T cell repertoires in COVID-19. Assay used: immunoSEQ multiplex PCR; TCRdb lists only in-frame clones, some missing. The data hold nearly 95,000 clones, with around 87% observed a single time. The sequenced material came from peripheral blood. These receptors came from a human donor with acute or convalescent COVID-19. The donor label of this sample is uncertain. Both conserved end residues are part of each CDR3. A D gene is named only where the DNA matches it firmly. The listing skips clone size in some rows; elsewhere it reads once, few, many or a size class.

v_gene	d_gene	abundance	j_gene	CDR3nt	CDR3aa
TRBV2	TRBD1	.	TRBJ2-3	TGTGCCAGCAGGGATTACAGGGGCGTCACAGATACGCAGTATTTT	CASRDYRGVTDTQYF
TRBV19	.	.	TRBJ1-5	TGTGCCAGTAGTATCAATCCCATGGGACTACCCTATAGCAATCAGCCCCAGCATTTT	CASSINPMGLPYSNQPQHF
TRBV18	TRBD2	.	TRBJ2-3	TGTGCCAGCTCACCTTATACTAGCGGGGCGATCACAGATACGCAGTATTTT	CASSPYTSGAITDTQYF
TRBV7-9	.	.	TRBJ1-1	TGTGCCAGCAGCTCCCAATCACAGGGAACTGAAGCTTTCTTT	CASSSQSQGTEAFF
TRBV29-1	.	.	TRBJ2-2	TGCAGCGTTTTCGACATTGCGAACACCGGGGAGCTGTTTTTT	CSVFDIANTGELFF
TRBV12-3/TRBV12-4	.	.	TRBJ1-2	TGTGCCAGCAGTATTGGGGCGATTGGCTACACCTTC	CASSIGAIGYTF
TRBV18	TRBD1	.	TRBJ2-1	TGTGCCAGCTCAGACAGGGCTTGGGATGAGCAGTTCTTC	CASSDRAWDEQFF
TRBV5-1	.	.	TRBJ2-5	TGCGCCAGCAGCTTGGAGTTCCTGGGACATCACATCCAAGAGACCCAGTACTTC	CASSLEFLGHHIQETQYF
TRBV30	.	.	TRBJ1-5	TGTGCCTGGAGCATAAAGGGGAATCAGCCCCAGCATTTT	CAWSIKGNQPQHF
TRBV5-1	.	.	TRBJ1-2	TGCGCCAGCAGCTTCGGACTGAACTATGGCTACACCTTC	CASSFGLNYGYTF
TRBV5-4	.	.	TRBJ1-3	TGTGCCAGCAGCTGGGGGGTCGGAAACACCATATATTTT	CASSWGVGNTIYF
TRBV19	.	.	TRBJ2-1	TGTGCCAGTAGTATGATTCCGGGACTGCGCGGGAATGAGCAGTTCTTC	CASSMIPGLRGNEQFF
TRBV3-1/TRBV3-2	.	.	TRBJ2-2	TGTGCCTCACACAGGGAAGGGAACACCGGGGAGCTGTTTTTT	CASHREGNTGELFF
TRBV5-1	.	.	TRBJ1-6	TGCGCCAGCAGCTACGACAGTTATAATTCACCCCTCCACTTT	CASSYDSYNSPLHF
TRBV11-3	.	once	TRBJ2-3	TGTGCCAGCAGCTTAGTGGGGGCCCTCACAGATACGCAGTATTTT	CASSLVGALTDTQYF
TRBV11-3	.	.	TRBJ2-7	TGTGCCAGCAGCGGTAGACAGGCGGCCTACGAGCAGTACTTC	CASSGRQAAYEQYF
TRBV5-4	TRBD2	.	TRBJ2-7	TGTGCCAGCAGCTCTGTATCCCCGGGGGGCGAGCAGTACTTC	CASSSVSPGGEQYF
TRBV28	.	.	TRBJ2-6	TGTGCCAGCAGTTTCTCAGGGGCCGGTGGGGCCAACGTCCTGACTTTC	CASSFSGAGGANVLTF
TRBV28	TRBD1	.	TRBJ2-6	TGTGCCAGCAGTGAACCCGGGACAGGGGGCCCTGGGGCCAACGTCCTGACTTTC	CASSEPGTGGPGANVLTF
TRBV4-3	TRBD2	.	TRBJ2-7	TGCGCCAGCAGCCCTTATCGGGGGGGCGAGCAGTACTTC	CASSPYRGGEQYF
TRBV18	TRBD1	.	TRBJ2-7	TGTGCCAGCTCACCACGAGGACAGGTCTCCGAGCAGTACTTC	CASSPRGQVSEQYF
TRBV28	TRBD2	.	TRBJ2-5	TGTGCCAGCAGAGGCGGGGGGGCCTTGGAGACCCAGTACTTC	CASRGGGALETQYF
TRBV7-8	.	.	TRBJ2-7	TGTGCCAGCAGCAGGACAGTAACCTACGAGCAGTACTTC	CASSRTVTYEQYF
TRBV6-5	TRBD1	.	TRBJ1-2	TGTGCCAGCAGTTACCGGACAGGGGGCTATGGCTACACCTTC	CASSYRTGGYGYTF